The TCR beta chain described here comes from a study of cytomegalovirus exposure and HLA in healthy donors. Looking at the study overall: HLA-typed donors contributed some 83 million unique TCRs, which were held in an early data release.

The CDR3 sequence is 15 residues long. Germline V gene sequence: CDR1 MNHEY, CDR2 SMNVEV (reference sequence). Note on this clone: One junction end does not reproduce the germline sequence, and a read error may be involved. Other DNA sequences of this sample code for an identical CDR3.

With 60 Vbeta and 13 Jbeta primers, the PCR was carried out. Here immunoSEQ multiplex PCR was the method, and the copy in TCRdb shows in-frame clones only, minus some. The profile covers approximately 140,000 clones, with around 80% appearing a single time and roughly 3.2% taken by the ten largest. The V gene is TRBV27, the J gene TRBJ1-1; 7 bases match TRBD1. Sequencing used PBMCs. The origin of this receptor is a man younger than 35 in good health and CMV-seropositive. The CDR3, as DNA: TGCGCCAGCAGCGAAACGACGACAGGGAATTCTGAAGCTTTCTTT. It yields the protein CASSETTTGNSEAFF.